These 7 T cell receptor beta chains originate from one sample sequenced in a study of T cells expressing NK-cell markers. TCRdb reprocessed the 5' RACE reads and keeps a single row for each CDR3 protein, giving no DNA. The table for this sample gives roughly 120,000 distinct CDR3 sequences. The sample comprised blood T cells: a sorted CD56 or NKG2C T cell subset, CD4+ or CD8+ T cells, or bulk PBMC T cells (not recorded which). The receptor source for this set is a woman aged 18 to 75 in good health.

The chain combines TRBV29-1 with TRBJ2-1; TCRdb gives TRBD1 as the D gene, but with no DNA this cannot be confirmed. The germline V gene has CDR1 SQVTM and CDR2 ANQGSEA. The CDR3 runs 12 residues. CDR3 residues: CSVETGVGEQFF.

V gene TRBV11-2 combines with J gene TRBJ2-2; with no DNA, the TCRdb D assignment of TRBD1 cannot be verified. CDR3 length: 17 residues. Germline CDR1 and CDR2: SGHAT and FQNNGV. The CDR3 sequence: CASSLGGLYANTGELFF.

CDR3 residues: CASSDVGIPTSYNEQFF. V and J are TRBV9 and TRBJ2-1; TCRdb designates TRBD1, a call that cannot be tested without DNA. CDR1 SGDLS and CDR2 YYNGEE come from the germline V gene. The CDR3 is 17 residues long.

The chain combines TRBV29-1 with TRBJ2-5; TCRdb names TRBD1, which stays unverified in the absence of DNA. The germline V gene has CDR1 SQVTM and CDR2 ANQGSEA. The CDR3 runs 14 residues. The CDR3 protein is CSVEVPGGPETQYF.

The chain is built from TRBV20-1 and TRBJ1-3; the D gene TCRdb calls, TRBD1, cannot be checked with no DNA. The CDR3 consists of 13 residues. In germline, CDR1 is DFQATT, CDR2 SNEGSKA (reference sequence). The CDR3 region is CSALRDAGNTIYF.

The J gene is TRBJ1-1, the V gene TRBV19. The CDR3 contains 14 residues. Germline V gives CDR1 LNHDA, CDR2 SQIVND (reference sequence). This CDR3 reads CASGLEGMNTEAFF. The full variable domain, rest sourced from reference TRBV19 and TRBJ1-1, is DGGITQSPKYLFRKEGQNVTLSCEQNLNHDAMYWYRQDPGQGLRLIYYSQIVNDFQKGDIAEGYSVSREKKESFPLTVTSAQKNPTAFYLCASGLEGMNTEAFFGQGTRLTVV.

The rearrangement joins TRBV3-1 to TRBJ2-1; TCRdb reports TRBD2, a call that lacks DNA to check it against. Germline V gene data show CDR1 as LGHDT and CDR2 as YNNKEL (reference sequence). The CDR3 spans 14 residues. Here the CDR3 reads CASSQRLVANEQFF.